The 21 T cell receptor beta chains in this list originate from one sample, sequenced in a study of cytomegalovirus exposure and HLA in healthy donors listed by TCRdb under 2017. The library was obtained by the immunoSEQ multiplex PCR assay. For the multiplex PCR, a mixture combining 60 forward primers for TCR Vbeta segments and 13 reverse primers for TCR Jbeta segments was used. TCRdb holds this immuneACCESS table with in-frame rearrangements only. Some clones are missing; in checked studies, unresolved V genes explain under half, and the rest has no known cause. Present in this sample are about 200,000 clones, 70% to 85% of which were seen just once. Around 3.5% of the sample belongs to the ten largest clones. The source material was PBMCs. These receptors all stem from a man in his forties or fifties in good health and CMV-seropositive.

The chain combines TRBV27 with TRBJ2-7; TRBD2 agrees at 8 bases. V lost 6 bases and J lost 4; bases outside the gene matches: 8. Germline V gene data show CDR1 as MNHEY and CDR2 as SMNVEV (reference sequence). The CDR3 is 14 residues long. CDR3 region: CASRGPGGGYEQYF. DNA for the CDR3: TGTGCCAGCAGGGGCCCCGGGGGGGGTTACGAGCAGTACTTC.

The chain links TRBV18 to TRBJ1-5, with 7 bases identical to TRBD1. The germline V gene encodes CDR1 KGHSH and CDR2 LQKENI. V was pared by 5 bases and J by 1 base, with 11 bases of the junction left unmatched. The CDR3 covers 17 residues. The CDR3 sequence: CASSSDRQERSNQPQHF. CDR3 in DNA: TGTGCCAGCTCATCGGACAGGCAAGAACGGAGCAATCAGCCCCAGCATTTT.

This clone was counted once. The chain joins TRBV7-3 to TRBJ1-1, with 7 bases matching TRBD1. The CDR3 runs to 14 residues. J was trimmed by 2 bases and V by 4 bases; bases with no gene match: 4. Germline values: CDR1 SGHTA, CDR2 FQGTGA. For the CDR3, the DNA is TGTGCCAGCAGCTCTCAGGGGGTTAACACTGAAGCTTTCTTT. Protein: CASSSQGVNTEAFF.

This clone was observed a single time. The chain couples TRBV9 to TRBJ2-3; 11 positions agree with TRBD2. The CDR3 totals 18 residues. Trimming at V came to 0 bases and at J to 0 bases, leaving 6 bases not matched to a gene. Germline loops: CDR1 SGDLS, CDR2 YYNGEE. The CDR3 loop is CASSVGLAGGGSTDTQYF. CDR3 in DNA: TGTGCCAGCAGCGTAGGGCTAGCGGGAGGAGGGAGCACAGATACGCAGTATTTT. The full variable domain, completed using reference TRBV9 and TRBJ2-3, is DSGVTQTPKHLITATGQRVTLRCSPRSGDLSVYWYQQSLDQGLQFLIQYYNGEERAKGNILERFSAQQFPDLHSELNLSSLELGDSALYFCASSVGLAGGGSTDTQYFGPGTRLTVL.

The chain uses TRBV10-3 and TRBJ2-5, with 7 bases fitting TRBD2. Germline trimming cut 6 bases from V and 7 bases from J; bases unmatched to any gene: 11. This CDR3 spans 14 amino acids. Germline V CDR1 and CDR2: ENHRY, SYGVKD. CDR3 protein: CAISGLDQAGTQYF. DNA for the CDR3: TGTGCCATCAGCGGACTAGACCAAGCAGGGACCCAGTACTTC.

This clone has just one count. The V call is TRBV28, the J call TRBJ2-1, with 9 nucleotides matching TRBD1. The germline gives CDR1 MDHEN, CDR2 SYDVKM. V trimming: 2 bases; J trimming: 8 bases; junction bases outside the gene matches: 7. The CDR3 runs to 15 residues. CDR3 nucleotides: TGTGCCAGCAGTTTAGTACAGGGGGCCATCGATGAGCAGTTCTTC. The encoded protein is CASSLVQGAIDEQFF. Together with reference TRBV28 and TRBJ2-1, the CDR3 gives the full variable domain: DVKVTQSSRYLVKRTGEKVFLECVQDMDHENMFWYRQDPGLGLRLIYFSYDVKMKEKGDIPEGYSVSREKKERFSLILESASTNQTSMYLCASSLVQGAIDEQFFGPGTRLTVL.

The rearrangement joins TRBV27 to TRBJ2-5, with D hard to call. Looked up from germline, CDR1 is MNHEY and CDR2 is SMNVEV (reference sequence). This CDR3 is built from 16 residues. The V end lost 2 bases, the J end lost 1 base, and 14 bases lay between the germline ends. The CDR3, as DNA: TGTGCCAGCAGTTTACGAACCGGCCCGGGCCAAGAGACCCAGTACTTC. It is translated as CASSLRTGPGQETQYF.

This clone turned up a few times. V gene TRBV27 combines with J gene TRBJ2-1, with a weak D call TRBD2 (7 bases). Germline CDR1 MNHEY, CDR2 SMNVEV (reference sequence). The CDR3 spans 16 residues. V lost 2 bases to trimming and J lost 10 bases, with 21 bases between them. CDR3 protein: CASSLSPRGAKVEQFF. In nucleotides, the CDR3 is TGTGCCAGCAGTTTAAGCCCCCGGGGGGCGAAAGTCGAGCAGTTCTTC.

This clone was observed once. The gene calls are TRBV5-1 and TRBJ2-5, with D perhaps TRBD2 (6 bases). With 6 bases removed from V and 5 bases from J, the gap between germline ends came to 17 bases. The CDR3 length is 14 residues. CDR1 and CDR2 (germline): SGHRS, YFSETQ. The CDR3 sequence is CASTQFPGEETQYF. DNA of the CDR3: TGCGCCAGCACCCAGTTCCCGGGGGAGGAGACCCAGTACTTC.

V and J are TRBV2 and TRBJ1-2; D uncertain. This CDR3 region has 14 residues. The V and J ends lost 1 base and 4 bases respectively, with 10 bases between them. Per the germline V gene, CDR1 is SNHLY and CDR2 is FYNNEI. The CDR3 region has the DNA TGTGCCAGCAGTGAAGGGGATGCGGGCTATGGCTACACCTTC. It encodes CASSEGDAGYGYTF.

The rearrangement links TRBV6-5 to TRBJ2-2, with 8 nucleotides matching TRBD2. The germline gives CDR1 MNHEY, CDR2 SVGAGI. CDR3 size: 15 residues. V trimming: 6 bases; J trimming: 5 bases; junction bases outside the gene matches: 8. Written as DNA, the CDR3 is TGTGCCAGCAGGGCGGGGGGTATCAGTACCGGGGAGCTGTTTTTT. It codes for CASRAGGISTGELFF.

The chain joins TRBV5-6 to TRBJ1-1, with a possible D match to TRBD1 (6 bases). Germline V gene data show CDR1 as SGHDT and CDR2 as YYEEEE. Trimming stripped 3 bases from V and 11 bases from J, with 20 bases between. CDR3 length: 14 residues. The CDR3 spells CASSSNRDTNWAFF. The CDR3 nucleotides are TGTGCCAGCAGCTCCAACCGGGACACTAATTGGGCTTTCTTT.

CDR3 amino acids: CSVETGDFTEAFF. CDR3 DNA: TGCAGCGTGGAGACAGGGGACTTCACTGAAGCTTTCTTT. The chain recombines TRBV29-1 with TRBJ1-1; 8 nucleotides agree with TRBD1. Trimming cost V 6 bases and J 4 bases; bases outside gene matches: 7. The CDR3 runs 13 residues. CDR1 and CDR2 from the germline V gene are SQVTM and ANQGSEA. The variable domain in full, with the rest retrieved from reference TRBV29-1 and TRBJ1-1, is SAVISQKPSRDICQRGTSLTIQCQVDSQVTMMFWYRQQPGQSLTLIATANQGSEATYESGFVIDKFPISRPNLTFSTLTVSNMSPEDSSIYLCSVETGDFTEAFFGQGTRLTVV.

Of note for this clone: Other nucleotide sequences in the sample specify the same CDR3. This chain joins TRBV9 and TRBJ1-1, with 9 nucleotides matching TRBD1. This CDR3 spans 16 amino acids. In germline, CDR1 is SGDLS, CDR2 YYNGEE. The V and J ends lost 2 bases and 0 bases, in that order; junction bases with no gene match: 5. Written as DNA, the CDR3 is TGTGCCAGCAGCGTCGGGACAGGGCTGATGAACACTGAAGCTTTCTTT. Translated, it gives CASSVGTGLMNTEAFF.

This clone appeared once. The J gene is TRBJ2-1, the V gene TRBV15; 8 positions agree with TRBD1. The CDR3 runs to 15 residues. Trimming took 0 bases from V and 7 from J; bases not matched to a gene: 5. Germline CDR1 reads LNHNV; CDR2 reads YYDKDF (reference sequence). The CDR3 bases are TGTGCCACCAGCAGAGAGCAGGGGGCGCGGAATGAGCAGTTCTTC. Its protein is CATSREQGARNEQFF.

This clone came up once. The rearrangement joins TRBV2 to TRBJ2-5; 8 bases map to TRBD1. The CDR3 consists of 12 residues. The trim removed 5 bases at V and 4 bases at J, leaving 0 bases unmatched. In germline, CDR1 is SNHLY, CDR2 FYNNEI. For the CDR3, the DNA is TGTGCCAGCAGTCAGGGGGCAGAGACCCAGTACTTC. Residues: CASSQGAETQYF.

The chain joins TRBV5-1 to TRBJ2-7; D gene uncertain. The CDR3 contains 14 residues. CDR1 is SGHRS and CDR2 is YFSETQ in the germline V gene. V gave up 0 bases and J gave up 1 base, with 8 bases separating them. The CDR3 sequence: CASSLALQSYEQYF. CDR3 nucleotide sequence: TGCGCCAGCAGCTTGGCCTTACAGTCCTACGAGCAGTACTTC. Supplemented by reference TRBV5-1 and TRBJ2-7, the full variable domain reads KAGVTQTPRYLIKTRGQQVTLSCSPISGHRSVSWYQQTPGQGLQFLFEYFSETQRNKGNFPGRFSGRQFSNSRSEMNVSTLELGDSALYLCASSLALQSYEQYFGPGTRLTVT.

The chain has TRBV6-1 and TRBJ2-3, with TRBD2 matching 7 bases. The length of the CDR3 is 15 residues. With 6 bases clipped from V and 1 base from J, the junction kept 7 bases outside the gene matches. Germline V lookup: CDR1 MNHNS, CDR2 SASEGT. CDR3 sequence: CASRDAGEGTDTQYF. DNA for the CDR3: TGTGCCAGCAGGGACGCGGGAGAAGGCACAGATACGCAGTATTTT.

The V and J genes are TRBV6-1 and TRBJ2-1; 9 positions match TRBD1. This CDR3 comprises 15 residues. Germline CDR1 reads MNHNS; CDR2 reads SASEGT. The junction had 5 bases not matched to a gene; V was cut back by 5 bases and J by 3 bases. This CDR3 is CASSPNRGHYNEQFF. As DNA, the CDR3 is TGTGCCAGCAGTCCGAACAGGGGGCACTACAATGAGCAGTTCTTC.

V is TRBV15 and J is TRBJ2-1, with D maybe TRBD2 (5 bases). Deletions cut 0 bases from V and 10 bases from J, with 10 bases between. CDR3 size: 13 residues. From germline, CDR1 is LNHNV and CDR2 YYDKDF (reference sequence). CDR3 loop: CATSRDQGLEQFF. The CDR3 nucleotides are TGTGCCACCAGCAGAGATCAAGGACTGGAGCAGTTCTTC.

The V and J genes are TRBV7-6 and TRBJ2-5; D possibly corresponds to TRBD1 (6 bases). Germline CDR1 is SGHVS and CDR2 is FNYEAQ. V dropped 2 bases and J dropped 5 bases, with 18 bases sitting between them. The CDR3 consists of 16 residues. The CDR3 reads CASSLLPQGPWETQYF. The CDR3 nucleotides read TGTGCCAGCAGCTTATTGCCGCAGGGGCCGTGGGAGACCCAGTACTTC.